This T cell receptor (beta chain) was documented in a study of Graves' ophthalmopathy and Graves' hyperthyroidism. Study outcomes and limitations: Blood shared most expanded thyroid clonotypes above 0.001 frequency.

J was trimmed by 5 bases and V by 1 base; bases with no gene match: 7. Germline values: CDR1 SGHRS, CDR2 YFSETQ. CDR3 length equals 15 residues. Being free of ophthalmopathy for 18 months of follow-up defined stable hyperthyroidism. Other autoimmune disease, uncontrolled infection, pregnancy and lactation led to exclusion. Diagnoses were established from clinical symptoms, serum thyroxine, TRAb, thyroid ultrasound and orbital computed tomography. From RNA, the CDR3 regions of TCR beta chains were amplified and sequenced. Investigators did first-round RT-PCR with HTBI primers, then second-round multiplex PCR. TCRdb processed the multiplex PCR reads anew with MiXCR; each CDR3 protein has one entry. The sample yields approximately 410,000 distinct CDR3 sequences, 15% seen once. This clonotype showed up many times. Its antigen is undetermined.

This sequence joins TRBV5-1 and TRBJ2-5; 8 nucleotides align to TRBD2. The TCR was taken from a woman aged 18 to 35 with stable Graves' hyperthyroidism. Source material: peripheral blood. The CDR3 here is CASSLTSGGVETQYF. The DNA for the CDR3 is TGCGCCAGCAGCTTGACAAGCGGGGGCGTGGAGACCCAGTACTTC.